Listed below are T cell receptor beta chains from one sample, sequenced in a study of beta chain features in type 1 diabetes. Profiling relied on immunoSEQ multiplex PCR, and the TCRdb table lists in-frame clones only, not all of them. The sample has fewer than 200,000 clones, about 13% seen once. Sequencing used central memory CD4+ T cells from blood. These receptors came from a woman between 18 and 30 years old in good health. Each CDR3 is given with its conserved first and last residue. The D gene is left open where the match is weak. Size is omitted from some rows. Given values are once, few, many or a class for expanded clones.

CDR3nt | CDR3aa | v_gene | d_gene | j_gene | abundance | len
TGCAGCGCCTCGAGTGGGCTGAACACTGAAGCTTTCTTT | CSASSGLNTEAFF | TRBV29-1 | NA | TRBJ1-1 | few | 13
TGTGCCAGCAGGGGACTAGCGGGCGCCTACAATGAGCAGTTCTTC | CASRGLAGAYNEQFF | TRBV2 | TRBD2 | TRBJ2-1 | NA | 15
TGTGCCAGCAGTCCACCGGGACAGAGATCGAACACCGGGGAGCTGTTTTTT | CASSPPGQRSNTGELFF | TRBV28 | TRBD1 | TRBJ2-2 | few | 17
TGTGCCAGCACCGGAGCCTACGAGCAGTACTTC | CASTGAYEQYF | TRBV2 | NA | TRBJ2-7 | few | 11
TGCAGTGCCGAGACCGGGAGATCCCAGCATTTT | CSAETGRSQHF | TRBV20-1 | NA | TRBJ1-5 | NA | 11
TGTGCCACCAGCAGAGATCTTACAGAACTCTATGGCTACACCTTC | CATSRDLTELYGYTF | TRBV15 | NA | TRBJ1-2 | few | 15
TGTGCCAGGAGCATCTACCTCCGGGACAGGGGGTCCTCAGACCAAGAGACCCAGTACTTC | CARSIYLRDRGSSDQETQYF | TRBV19 | TRBD1 | TRBJ2-5 | few | 20
TGTGCCAGCAGTTTGGTAGCAGGGGTGTACGAGCAGTACTTC | CASSLVAGVYEQYF | TRBV28 | NA | TRBJ2-7 | few | 14
TGTGCCAGCAGCCAAGAACGCGCCGGGAACACCGGGGAGCTGTTTTTT | CASSQERAGNTGELFF | TRBV4-2 | NA | TRBJ2-2 | NA | 16
TGCGCCAGCACCCCGGGACAAAGGGCGAACACTGAAGCTTTCTTT | CASTPGQRANTEAFF | TRBV4-3 | NA | TRBJ1-1 | NA | 15
TGCGCCAGCAGCTTGGGTGGGGGCAAGAATCAGCCCCAGCATTTT | CASSLGGGKNQPQHF | TRBV5-1 | NA | TRBJ1-5 | few | 15
TGTGCCAGCAGCTTAATGACTAGCGGGACAGGTAGGAATGAGCAGTTCTTC | CASSLMTSGTGRNEQFF | TRBV7-3 | TRBD2 | TRBJ2-1 | NA | 17
TGTGCCAGCTCTTTGGGCAACGAGCAGTACTTC | CASSLGNEQYF | TRBV7-6 | NA | TRBJ2-7 | NA | 11
TGTGCCTGGAGGCTGAAGACTGGATCCTCCCAGTACTTC | CAWRLKTGSSQYF | TRBV30 | NA | TRBJ2-5 | NA | 13
TGTGCCAGCAGCTTAGCGTCTGGGACAGGGGGCGGGGAGCTGTTTTTT | CASSLASGTGGGELFF | TRBV7-2 | TRBD1 | TRBJ2-2 | NA | 16
TGCGCCAGCAGCCGGGACACCACCTACGAGCAGTACTTC | CASSRDTTYEQYF | TRBV5-1 | NA | TRBJ2-7 | few | 13
TGTGCCAGCAGCGCAGGAGGCCCCCGCACAGATACACAGTATTTT | CASSAGGPRTDTQYF | TRBV7-9 | NA | TRBJ2-3 | NA | 15
TGCGCCAGCAGCTTGGCCCTAACTGAAAACATTCAGTACTTC | CASSLALTENIQYF | TRBV5-1 | NA | TRBJ2-4 | NA | 14
TGTGCCAGCATGCGGGGAGGGAGCGACATTCAGTACTTC | CASMRGGSDIQYF | TRBV28 | TRBD2 | TRBJ2-4 | few | 13
TGTGCCAGCAGCTTGAAAGCTTACAATGAGCAGTTCTTC | CASSLKAYNEQFF | TRBV5-5 | NA | TRBJ2-1 | NA | 13
TGTGCCAGCAGCCCACGGACTAGTCATACCTACAATGAGCAGTTCTTC | CASSPRTSHTYNEQFF | TRBV11-3 | TRBD2 | TRBJ2-1 | NA | 16
TGTGCCTGGAGTGTCCCGGGACAGCACTCTGGAAACACCATATATTTT | CAWSVPGQHSGNTIYF | TRBV30 | TRBD1 | TRBJ1-3 | NA | 16
TGTGCCAGCTCTCGACAGGGTGATAGCAATCAGCCCCAGCATTTT | CASSRQGDSNQPQHF | TRBV18 | TRBD1 | TRBJ1-5 | NA | 15
TGTGCCAGCAGCTCCCAGAGGCAGCCGAACACTGAAGCTTTCTTT | CASSSQRQPNTEAFF | TRBV11-2 | NA | TRBJ1-1 | NA | 15
TGTGCCAGCAGCCGAGGGACTAGCGGTGACTACGAGCAGTACTTC | CASSRGTSGDYEQYF | TRBV28 | TRBD2 | TRBJ2-7 | NA | 15
TGTGCCATCAGTGCTCCGACAACCACTAACTATGGCTACACCTTC | CAISAPTTTNYGYTF | TRBV10-3 | NA | TRBJ1-2 | NA | 15
TGTGCCAGCTCACCACGGAGCGGGAGTCGCGAGACCCAGTACTTC | CASSPRSGSRETQYF | TRBV18 | TRBD2 | TRBJ2-5 | few | 15
TGTGCCAGCAACGTCCGCGGAGGTAACACAGATACGCAGTATTTT | CASNVRGGNTDTQYF | TRBV7-9 | NA | TRBJ2-3 | NA | 15
TGTGCCAGCAGTTCGCTCAGCGGGAGGTGGTACGAGCAGTACTTC | CASSSLSGRWYEQYF | TRBV28 | TRBD2 | TRBJ2-7 | few | 15
TGTGCCAGCTCACCACCGTCCCAGGGCATTCAGTACTTC | CASSPPSQGIQYF | TRBV18 | NA | TRBJ2-4 | NA | 13
TGTGCCAGCAGTTACTCGAGGAGAGCGCTCACCGGGGAGCTGTTTTTT | CASSYSRRALTGELFF | TRBV6-5 | NA | TRBJ2-2 | NA | 16
TGCAGCGTTGAGATAGCATCAGATACGCAGTATTTT | CSVEIASDTQYF | TRBV29-1 | NA | TRBJ2-3 | few | 12
TGTGCCAGCAGACAAGGGGGACAGGGCTTGAACATTCAGTACTTC | CASRQGGQGLNIQYF | TRBV28 | TRBD1 | TRBJ2-4 | NA | 15
TGTGCCAGTAGTTCCCCCGACAGGGCAGAGACCCAGTACTTC | CASSSPDRAETQYF | TRBV19 | TRBD1 | TRBJ2-5 | NA | 14
TGTGCCAGCTCACCAGGCAGGGCTGACACTGAAGCTTTCTTT | CASSPGRADTEAFF | TRBV18 | NA | TRBJ1-1 | NA | 14